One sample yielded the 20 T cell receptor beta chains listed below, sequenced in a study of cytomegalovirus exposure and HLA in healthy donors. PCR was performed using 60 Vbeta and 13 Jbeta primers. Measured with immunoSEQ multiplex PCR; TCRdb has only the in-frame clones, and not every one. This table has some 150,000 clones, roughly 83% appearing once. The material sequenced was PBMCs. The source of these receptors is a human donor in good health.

The chain's CDR3 is CSARRDEQYF. The CDR3 DNA follows: TGCAGTGCTCGGAGGGACGAGCAGTACTTC. The chain has TRBV20-1 and TRBJ2-7, with TRBD2 as a possible D gene (6 bases). The CDR3 is made up of 10 amino acids. V shed 5 bases and J shed 5 bases, with 7 bases lying between them. The germline CDR1 and CDR2 sequences are DFQATT and SNEGSKA (reference sequence).

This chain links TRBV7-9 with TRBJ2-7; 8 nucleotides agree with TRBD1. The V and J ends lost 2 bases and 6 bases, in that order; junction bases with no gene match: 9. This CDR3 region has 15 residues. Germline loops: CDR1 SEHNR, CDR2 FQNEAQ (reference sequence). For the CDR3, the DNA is TGTGCCAGCAGCTTAAAACAGGGGGAGATCCGCGAGCAGTACTTC. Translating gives CASSLKQGEIREQYF.

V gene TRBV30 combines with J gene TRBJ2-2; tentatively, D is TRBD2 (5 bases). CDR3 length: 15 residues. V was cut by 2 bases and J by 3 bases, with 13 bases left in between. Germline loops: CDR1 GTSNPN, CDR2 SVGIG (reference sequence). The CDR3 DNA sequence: TGTGCCTGGAGTAGCCTAGCACCGGACACCGGGGAGCTGTTTTTT. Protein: CAWSSLAPDTGELFF.

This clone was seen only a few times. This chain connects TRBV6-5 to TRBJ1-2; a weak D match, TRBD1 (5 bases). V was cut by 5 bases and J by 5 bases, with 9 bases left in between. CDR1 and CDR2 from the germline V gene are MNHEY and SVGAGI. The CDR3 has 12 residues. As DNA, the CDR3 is TGTGCCAGCAGTCCAGGGAATTATGGCTACACCTTC. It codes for CASSPGNYGYTF.

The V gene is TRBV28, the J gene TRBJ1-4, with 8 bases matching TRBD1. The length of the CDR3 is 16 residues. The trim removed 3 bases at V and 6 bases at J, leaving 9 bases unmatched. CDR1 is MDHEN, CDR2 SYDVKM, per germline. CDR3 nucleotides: TGTGCCAGCAGTTTTCCATCAGGGGGCGCTTATGAAAAACTGTTTTTT. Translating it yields CASSFPSGGAYEKLFF.

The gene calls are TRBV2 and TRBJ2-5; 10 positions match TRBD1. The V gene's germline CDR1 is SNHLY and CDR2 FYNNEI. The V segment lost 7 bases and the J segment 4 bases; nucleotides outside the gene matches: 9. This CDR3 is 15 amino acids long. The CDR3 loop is CASNTRTGGGETQYF. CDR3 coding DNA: TGTGCCAGCAATACGAGGACAGGGGGAGGAGAGACCCAGTACTTC.

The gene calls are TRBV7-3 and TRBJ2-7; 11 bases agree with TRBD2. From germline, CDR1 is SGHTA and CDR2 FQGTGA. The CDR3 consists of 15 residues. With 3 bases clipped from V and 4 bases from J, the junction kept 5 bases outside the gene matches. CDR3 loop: CASSLLASGRYEQYF. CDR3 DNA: TGTGCCAGCAGCTTGCTGGCTAGCGGGAGGTACGAGCAGTACTTC.

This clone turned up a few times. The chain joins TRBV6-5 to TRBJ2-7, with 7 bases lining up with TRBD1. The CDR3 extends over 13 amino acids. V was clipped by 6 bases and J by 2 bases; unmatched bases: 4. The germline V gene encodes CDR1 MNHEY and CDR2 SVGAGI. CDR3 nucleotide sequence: TGTGCCAGCAGAGGGACAGTAACCTACGAGCAGTACTTC. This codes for CASRGTVTYEQYF.

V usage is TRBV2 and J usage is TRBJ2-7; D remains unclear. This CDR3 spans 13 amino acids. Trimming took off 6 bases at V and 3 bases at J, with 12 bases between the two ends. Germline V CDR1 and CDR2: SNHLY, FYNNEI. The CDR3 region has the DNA TGTGCCAGCAGGGCAGACACACTCTACGAGCAGTACTTC. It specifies CASRADTLYEQYF.

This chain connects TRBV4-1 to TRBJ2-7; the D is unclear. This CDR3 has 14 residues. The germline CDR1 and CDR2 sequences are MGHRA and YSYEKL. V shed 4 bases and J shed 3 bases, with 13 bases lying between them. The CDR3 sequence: CASSPTMAHYEQYF. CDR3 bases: TGCGCCAGCAGCCCCACCATGGCCCACTACGAGCAGTACTTC.

The CDR3 protein is CASSQWARNGARLNTEAFF. The DNA of the CDR3 is TGCGCCAGCAGTCAATGGGCCAGAAATGGGGCCAGACTGAACACTGAAGCTTTCTTT. This chain uses TRBV23-1 with TRBJ1-1, with D possibly being TRBD1 (5 bases). TRBV23-1 is placed among ORFs of uncertain function. The CDR3 covers 19 residues. Trimming pared 1 base from V and 0 bases from J, leaving 21 bases between.

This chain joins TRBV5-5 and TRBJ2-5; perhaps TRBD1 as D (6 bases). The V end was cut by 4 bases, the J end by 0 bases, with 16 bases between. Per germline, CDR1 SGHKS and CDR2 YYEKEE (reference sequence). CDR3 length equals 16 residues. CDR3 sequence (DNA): TGTGCCAGCAGCCTGGGCCCACAGGGATACCAAGAGACCCAGTACTTC. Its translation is CASSLGPQGYQETQYF.

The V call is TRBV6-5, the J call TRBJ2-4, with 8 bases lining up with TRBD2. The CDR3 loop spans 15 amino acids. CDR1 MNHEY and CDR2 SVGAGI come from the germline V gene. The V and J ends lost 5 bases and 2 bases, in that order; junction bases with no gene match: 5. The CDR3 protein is CASSRGGLSKNIQYF. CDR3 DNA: TGTGCCAGCAGTCGGGGGGGATTATCCAAAAACATTCAGTACTTC.

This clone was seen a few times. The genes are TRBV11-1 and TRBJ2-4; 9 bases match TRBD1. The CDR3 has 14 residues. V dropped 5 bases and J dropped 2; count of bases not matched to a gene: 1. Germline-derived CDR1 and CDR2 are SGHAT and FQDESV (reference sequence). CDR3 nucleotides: TGTGCCAGCAGCGGGACAGGGCCCAAAAACATTCAGTACTTC. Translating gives CASSGTGPKNIQYF.

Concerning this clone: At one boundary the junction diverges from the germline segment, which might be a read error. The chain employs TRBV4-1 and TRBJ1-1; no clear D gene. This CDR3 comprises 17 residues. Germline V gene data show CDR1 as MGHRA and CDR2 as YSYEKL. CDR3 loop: CASSPAQRQRISTGAFF. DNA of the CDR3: TGCGCCAGCAGCCCAGCTCAACGACAAAGGATATCCACTGGAGCTTTCTTT.

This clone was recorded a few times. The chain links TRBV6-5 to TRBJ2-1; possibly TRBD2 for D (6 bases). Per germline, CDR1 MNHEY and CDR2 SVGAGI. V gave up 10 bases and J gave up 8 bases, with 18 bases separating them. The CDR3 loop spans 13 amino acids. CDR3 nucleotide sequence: TGTGCCACCCTCCGGGTGGGAGGTCATGAGCAGTTCTTC. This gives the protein CATLRVGGHEQFF.

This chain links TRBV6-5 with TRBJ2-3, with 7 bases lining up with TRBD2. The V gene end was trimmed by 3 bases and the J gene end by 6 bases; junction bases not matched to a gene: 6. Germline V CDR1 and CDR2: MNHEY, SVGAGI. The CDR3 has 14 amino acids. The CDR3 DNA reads TGTGCCAGCAGTTATGTGCGGGAGATGGATACGCAGTATTTT. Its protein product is CASSYVREMDTQYF.

The chain's CDR3 is CASRDAGGGQGSYEQYF. The CDR3 nucleotides read TGTGCCAGCAGAGACGCCGGGGGGGGACAGGGATCCTACGAGCAGTACTTC. The chain couples TRBV27 to TRBJ2-7; TRBD1 might be the D (9 bases). V lost 6 bases and J 1 base, leaving 22 bases between the germline ends. CDR3 size: 17 residues. Germline V gives CDR1 MNHEY, CDR2 SMNVEV (reference sequence).

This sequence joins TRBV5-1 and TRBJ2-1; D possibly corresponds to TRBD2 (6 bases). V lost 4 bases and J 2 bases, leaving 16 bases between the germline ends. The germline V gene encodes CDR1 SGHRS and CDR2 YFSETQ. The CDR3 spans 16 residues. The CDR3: CASSPNSGSPYNEQFF. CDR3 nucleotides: TGCGCCAGCAGCCCGAATAGCGGCTCTCCCTACAATGAGCAGTTCTTC.

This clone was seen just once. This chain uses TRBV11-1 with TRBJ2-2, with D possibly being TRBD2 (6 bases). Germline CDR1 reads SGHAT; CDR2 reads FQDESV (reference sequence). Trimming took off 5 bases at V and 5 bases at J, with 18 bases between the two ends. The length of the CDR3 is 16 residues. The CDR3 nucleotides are TGTGCCAGCAGCCCCCGACTAGTGTTAAGAACCGGGGAGCTGTTTTTT. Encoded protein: CASSPRLVLRTGELFF. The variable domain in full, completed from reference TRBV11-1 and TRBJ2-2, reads EAEVAQSPRYKITEKSQAVAFWCDPISGHATLYWYRQILGQGPELLVQFQDESVVDDSQLPKDRFSAERLKGVDSTLKIQPAELGDSAMYLCASSPRLVLRTGELFFGEGSRLTVL.